What follows is one TCR beta chain and its context. V was shortened by 7 bases and J by 10 bases, with 31 bases between the two germline ends. This CDR3 is 16 amino acids long. The germline gives CDR1 SQVTM, CDR2 ANQGSEA. Time point here: persistent/refractory GD, antithyroid drugs over 5 years with positive TRAb. Generation of the TCR library employed RNA extracted from PBMCs. The data belong to a study of regulatory T cells in long-lasting Graves disease. The TCR beta library used iRepertoire HTBI primers with Arm-PCR amplification of CDR3. From the multiplex PCR reads, TCRdb called clonotypes with MiXCR, one entry per CDR3 protein. The sample carries 500,000 to 800,000 distinct CDR3 sequences, 30% recorded once.

The clonotype was recovered from a female donor with Graves disease. Source: peripheral blood mononuclear cells (PBMCs), taken when the disease was refractory, from a patient treated with antithyroid drugs. The gene calls are TRBV29-1 and TRBJ1-1; D is undetermined. Here the CDR3 reads CSAAPARAGSSIGAFF. The CDR3 DNA follows: TGCAGCGCCGCACCCGCTCGGGCAGGTAGTTCGATCGGAGCTTTCTTT. Full variable domain (remainder filled in from reference TRBV29-1 and TRBJ1-1): SAVISQKPSRDICQRGTSLTIQCQVDSQVTMMFWYRQQPGQSLTLIATANQGSEATYESGFVIDKFPISRPNLTFSTLTVSNMSPEDSSIYLCSAAPARAGSSIGAFFGQGTRLTVV.